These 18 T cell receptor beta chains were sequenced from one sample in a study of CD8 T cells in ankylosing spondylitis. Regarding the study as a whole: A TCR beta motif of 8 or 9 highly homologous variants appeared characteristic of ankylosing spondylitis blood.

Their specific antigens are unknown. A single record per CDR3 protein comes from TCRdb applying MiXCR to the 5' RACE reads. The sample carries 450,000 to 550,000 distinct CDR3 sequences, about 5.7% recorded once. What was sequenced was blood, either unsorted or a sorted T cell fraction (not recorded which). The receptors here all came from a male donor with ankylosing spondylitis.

CDR3 in amino acids: CSARPNLRREQYF. Here the CDR3 DNA reads TGCAGTGCTAGACCGAACCTCAGAAGGGAGCAGTACTTC. The V gene is TRBV20-1, the J gene TRBJ2-7, with unresolved D. Trimming removed 2 bases from V and 7 bases from J, with 15 bases in between. The CDR3 runs to 13 residues. Per germline, CDR1 DFQATT and CDR2 SNEGSKA (reference sequence).

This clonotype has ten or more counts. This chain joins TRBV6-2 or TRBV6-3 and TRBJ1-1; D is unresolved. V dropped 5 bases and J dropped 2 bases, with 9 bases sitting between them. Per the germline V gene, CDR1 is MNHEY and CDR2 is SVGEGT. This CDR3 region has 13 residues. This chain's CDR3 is CASSDGLNTEAFF. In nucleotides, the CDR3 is TGTGCCAGCAGTGACGGCTTAAACACTGAAGCTTTCTTT.

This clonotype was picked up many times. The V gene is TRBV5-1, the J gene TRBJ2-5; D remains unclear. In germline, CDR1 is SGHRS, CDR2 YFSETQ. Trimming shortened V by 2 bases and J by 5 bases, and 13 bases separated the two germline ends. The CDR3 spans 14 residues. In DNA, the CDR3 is TGCGCCAGCAGCTTATTGGGTGGCCTGGAGACCCAGTACTTC. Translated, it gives CASSLLGGLETQYF. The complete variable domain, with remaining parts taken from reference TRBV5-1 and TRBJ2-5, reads KAGVTQTPRYLIKTRGQQVTLSCSPISGHRSVSWYQQTPGQGLQFLFEYFSETQRNKGNFPGRFSGRQFSNSRSEMNVSTLELGDSALYLCASSLLGGLETQYFGPGTRLLVL.

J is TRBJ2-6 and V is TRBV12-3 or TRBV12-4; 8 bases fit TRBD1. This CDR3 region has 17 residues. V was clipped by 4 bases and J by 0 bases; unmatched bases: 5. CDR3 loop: CASSSDDRGSGANVLTF. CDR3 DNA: TGTGCCAGCAGTTCCGATGACAGGGGCTCTGGGGCCAACGTCCTGACTTTC.

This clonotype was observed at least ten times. The CDR3 bases are TGTGCCAGCAACGCCCCCGGGGGAAATACGCAGTATTTT. As protein: CASNAPGGNTQYF. The genes are TRBV28 and TRBJ2-3, with D tentatively TRBD2 (6 bases). Germline V gene lookup returns CDR1 MDHEN and CDR2 SYDVKM. CDR3 size: 13 residues. Between the trimmed V and J ends, which lost 7 bases and 7 bases, there was a span of 15 bases. Complete variable domain (other parts from reference TRBV28 and TRBJ2-3): DVKVTQSSRYLVKRTGEKVFLECVQDMDHENMFWYRQDPGLGLRLIYFSYDVKMKEKGDIPEGYSVSREKKERFSLILESASTNQTSMYLCASNAPGGNTQYFGPGTRLTVL.

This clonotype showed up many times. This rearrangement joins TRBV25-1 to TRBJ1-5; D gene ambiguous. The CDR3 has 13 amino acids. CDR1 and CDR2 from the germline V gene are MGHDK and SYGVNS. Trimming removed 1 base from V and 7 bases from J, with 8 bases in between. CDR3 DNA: TGTGCCAGCAGTGAATCGGGGATCCAGCCCCAGCATTTT. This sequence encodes CASSESGIQPQHF.

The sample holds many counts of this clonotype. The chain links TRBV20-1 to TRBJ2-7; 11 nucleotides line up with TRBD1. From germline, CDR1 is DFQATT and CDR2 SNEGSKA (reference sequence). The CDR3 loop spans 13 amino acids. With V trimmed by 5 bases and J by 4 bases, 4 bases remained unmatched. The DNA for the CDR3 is TGCAGTGCTCCGGGACAGGGGGATTACGAGCAGTACTTC. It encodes CSAPGQGDYEQYF.

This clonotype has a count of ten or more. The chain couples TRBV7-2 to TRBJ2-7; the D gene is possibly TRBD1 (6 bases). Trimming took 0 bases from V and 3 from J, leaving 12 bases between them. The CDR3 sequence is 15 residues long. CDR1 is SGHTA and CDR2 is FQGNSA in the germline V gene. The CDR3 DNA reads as TGTGCCAGCAGCTTAGCTTCGACAGGATTCTACGAGCAGTACTTC. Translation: CASSLASTGFYEQYF.

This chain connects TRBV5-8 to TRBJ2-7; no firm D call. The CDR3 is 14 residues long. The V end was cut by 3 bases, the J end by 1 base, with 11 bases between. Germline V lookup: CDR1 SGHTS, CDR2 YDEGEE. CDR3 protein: CASSSYWGSYEQYF. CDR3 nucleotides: TGTGCCAGCAGCTCGTACTGGGGATCCTACGAGCAGTACTTC.

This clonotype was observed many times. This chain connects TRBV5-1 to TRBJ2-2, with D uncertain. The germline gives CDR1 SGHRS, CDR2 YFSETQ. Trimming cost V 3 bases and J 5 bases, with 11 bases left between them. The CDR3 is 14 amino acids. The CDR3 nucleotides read TGCGCCAGCAGCTACTCGACTGAAACCGGGGAGCTGTTTTTT. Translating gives CASSYSTETGELFF. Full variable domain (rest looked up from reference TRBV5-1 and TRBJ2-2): KAGVTQTPRYLIKTRGQQVTLSCSPISGHRSVSWYQQTPGQGLQFLFEYFSETQRNKGNFPGRFSGRQFSNSRSEMNVSTLELGDSALYLCASSYSTETGELFFGEGSRLTVL.

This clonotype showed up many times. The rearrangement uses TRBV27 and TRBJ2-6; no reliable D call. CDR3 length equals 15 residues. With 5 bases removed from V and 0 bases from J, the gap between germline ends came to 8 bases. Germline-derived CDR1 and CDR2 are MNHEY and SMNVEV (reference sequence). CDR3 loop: CASSPQSSGANVLTF. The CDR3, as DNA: TGTGCCAGCAGTCCTCAGAGCTCTGGGGCCAACGTCCTGACTTTC.

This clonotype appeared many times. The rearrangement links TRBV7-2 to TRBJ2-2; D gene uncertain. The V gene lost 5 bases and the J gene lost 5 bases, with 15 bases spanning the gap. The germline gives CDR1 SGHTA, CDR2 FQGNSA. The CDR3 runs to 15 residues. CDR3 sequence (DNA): TGTGCCAGCAGCCTTACAAGACTTGGAACCGGGGAGCTGTTTTTT. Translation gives CASSLTRLGTGELFF.

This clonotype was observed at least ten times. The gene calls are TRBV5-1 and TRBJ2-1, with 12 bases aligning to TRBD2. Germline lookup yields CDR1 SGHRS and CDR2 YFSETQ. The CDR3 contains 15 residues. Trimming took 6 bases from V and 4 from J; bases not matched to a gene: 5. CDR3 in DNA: TGCGCCAGCAAGACTAGCGGGAGAGGATACAATGAGCAGTTCTTC. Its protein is CASKTSGRGYNEQFF.

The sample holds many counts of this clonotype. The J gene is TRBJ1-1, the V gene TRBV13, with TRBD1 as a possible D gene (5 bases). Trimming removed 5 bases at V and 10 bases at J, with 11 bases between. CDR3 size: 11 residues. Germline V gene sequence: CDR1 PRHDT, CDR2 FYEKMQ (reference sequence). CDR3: CASSRLGGAFF. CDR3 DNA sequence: TGTGCCAGCAGCAGACTCGGGGGAGCTTTCTTT.

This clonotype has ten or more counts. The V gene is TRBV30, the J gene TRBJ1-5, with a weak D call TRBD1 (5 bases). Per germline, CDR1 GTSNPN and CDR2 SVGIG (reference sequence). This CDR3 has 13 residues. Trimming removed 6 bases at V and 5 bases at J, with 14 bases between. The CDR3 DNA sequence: TGTGCCTGCTCCAAGGGAGGGGATCAGCCCCAGCATTTT. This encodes CACSKGGDQPQHF.

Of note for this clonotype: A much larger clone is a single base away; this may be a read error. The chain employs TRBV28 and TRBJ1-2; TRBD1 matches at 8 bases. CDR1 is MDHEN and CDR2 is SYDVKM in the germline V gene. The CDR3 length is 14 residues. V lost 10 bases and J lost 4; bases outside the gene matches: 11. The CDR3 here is CANRKTGDFYGYTF. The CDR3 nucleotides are TGTGCCAACAGAAAGACAGGGGACTTCTATGGCTACACCTTC.

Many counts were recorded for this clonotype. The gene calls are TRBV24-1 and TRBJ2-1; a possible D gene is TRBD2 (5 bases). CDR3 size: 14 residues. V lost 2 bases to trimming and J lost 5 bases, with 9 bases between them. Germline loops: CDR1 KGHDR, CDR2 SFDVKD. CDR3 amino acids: CATSDSWTHNEQFF. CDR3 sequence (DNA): TGTGCCACCAGTGATTCTTGGACTCACAATGAGCAGTTCTTC.

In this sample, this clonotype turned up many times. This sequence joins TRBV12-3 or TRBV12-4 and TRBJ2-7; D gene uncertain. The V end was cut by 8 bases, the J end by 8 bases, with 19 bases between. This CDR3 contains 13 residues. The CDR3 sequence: CASSDTYHPQQYF. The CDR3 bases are TGTGCCAGCTCTGACACATACCATCCCCAGCAGTACTTC.